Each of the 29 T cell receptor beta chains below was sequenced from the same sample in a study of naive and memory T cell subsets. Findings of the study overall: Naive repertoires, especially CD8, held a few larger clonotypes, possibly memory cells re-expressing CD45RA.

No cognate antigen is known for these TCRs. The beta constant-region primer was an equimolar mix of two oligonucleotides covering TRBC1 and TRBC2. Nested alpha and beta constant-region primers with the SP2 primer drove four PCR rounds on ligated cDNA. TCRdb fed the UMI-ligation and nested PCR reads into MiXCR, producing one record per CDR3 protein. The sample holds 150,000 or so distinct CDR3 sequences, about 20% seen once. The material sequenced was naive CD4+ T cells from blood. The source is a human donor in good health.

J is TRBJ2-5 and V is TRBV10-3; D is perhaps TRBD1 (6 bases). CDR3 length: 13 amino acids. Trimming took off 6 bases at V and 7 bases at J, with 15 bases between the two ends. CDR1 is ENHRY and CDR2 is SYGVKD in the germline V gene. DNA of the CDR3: TGTGCCATCAGCAGACAGGAATTCGGGACCCAGTACTTC. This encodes CAISRQEFGTQYF.

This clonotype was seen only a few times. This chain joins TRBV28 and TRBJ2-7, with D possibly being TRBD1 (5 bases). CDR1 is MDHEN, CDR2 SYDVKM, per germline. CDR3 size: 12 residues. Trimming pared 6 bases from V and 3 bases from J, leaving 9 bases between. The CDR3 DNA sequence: TGTGCCAGCAGCACACAGGTCTACGAGCAGTACTTC. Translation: CASSTQVYEQYF.

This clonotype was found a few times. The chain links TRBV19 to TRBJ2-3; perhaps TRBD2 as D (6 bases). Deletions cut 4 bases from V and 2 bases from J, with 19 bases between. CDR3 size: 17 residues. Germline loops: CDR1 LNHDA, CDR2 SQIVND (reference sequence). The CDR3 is CASSTLAARTTTDTQYF. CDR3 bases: TGTGCCAGTAGTACGCTGGCCGCGCGGACTACCACAGATACGCAGTATTTT.

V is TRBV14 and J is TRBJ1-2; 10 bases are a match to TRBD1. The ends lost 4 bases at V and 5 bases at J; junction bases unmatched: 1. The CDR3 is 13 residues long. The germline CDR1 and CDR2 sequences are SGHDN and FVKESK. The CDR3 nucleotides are TGTGCCAGCAGCCGGACAGGGGGTTATGGCTACACCTTC. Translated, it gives CASSRTGGYGYTF.

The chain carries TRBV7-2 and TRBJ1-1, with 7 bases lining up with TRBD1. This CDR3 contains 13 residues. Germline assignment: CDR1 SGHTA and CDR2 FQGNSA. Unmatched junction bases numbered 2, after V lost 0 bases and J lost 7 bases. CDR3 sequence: CASSLAGGNEAFF. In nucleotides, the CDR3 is TGTGCCAGCAGCTTAGCAGGGGGCAATGAAGCTTTCTTT. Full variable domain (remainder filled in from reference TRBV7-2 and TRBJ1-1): GAGVSQSPSNKVTEKGKDVELRCDPISGHTALYWYRQSLGQGLEFLIYFQGNSAPDKSGLPSDRFSAERTGGSVSTLTIQRTQQEDSAVYLCASSLAGGNEAFFGQGTRLTVV.

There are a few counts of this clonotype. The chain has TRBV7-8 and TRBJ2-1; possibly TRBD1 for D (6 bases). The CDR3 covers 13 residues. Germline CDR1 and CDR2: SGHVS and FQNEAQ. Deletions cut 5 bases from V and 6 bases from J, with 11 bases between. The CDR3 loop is CASSEKDSNEQFF. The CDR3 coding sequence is TGTGCCAGCAGCGAAAAGGACAGCAATGAGCAGTTCTTC.

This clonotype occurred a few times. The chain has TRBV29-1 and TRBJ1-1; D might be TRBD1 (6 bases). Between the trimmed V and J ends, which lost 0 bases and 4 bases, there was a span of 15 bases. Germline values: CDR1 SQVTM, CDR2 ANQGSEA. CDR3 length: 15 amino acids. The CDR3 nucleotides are TGCAGCGTTGAAGATTTCGCCAGGGGCTTCACTGAAGCTTTCTTT. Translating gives CSVEDFARGFTEAFF. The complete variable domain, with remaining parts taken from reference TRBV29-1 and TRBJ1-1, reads SAVISQKPSRDICQRGTSLTIQCQVDSQVTMMFWYRQQPGQSLTLIATANQGSEATYESGFVIDKFPISRPNLTFSTLTVSNMSPEDSSIYLCSVEDFARGFTEAFFGQGTRLTVV.

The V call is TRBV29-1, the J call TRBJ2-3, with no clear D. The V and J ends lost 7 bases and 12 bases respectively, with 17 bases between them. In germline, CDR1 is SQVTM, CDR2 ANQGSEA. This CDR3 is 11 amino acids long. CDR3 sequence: CSGDNYPFQYF. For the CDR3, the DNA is TGCAGCGGCGATAACTACCCTTTCCAGTATTTT.

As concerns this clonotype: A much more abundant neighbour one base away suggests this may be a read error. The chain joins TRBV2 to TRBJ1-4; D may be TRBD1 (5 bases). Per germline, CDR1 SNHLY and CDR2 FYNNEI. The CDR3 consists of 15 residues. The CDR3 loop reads CASRSRDQGNKKLFF. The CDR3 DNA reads TGTGCCAGCAGATCCCGGGACCAGGGTAATAAAAAACTGTTTTTT.

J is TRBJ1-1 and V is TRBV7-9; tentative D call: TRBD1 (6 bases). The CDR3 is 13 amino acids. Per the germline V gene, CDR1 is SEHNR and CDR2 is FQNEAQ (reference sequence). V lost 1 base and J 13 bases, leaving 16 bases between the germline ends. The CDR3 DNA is TGTGCCAGCAGCTTAGATATGACGGAGGGGGGTTTCTTT. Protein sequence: CASSLDMTEGGFF.

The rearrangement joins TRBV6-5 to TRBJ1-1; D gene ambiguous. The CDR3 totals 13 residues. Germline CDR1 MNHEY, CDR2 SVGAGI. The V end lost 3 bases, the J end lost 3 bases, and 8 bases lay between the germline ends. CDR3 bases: TGTGCCAGCAGTTATGGGTGGGACACTGAAGCTTTCTTT. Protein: CASSYGWDTEAFF.

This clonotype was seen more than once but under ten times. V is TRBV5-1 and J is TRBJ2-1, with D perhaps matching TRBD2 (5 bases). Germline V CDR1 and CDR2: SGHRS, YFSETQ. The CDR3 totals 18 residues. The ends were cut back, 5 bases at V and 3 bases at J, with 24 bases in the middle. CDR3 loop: CASSFDPDYLQNYNEQFF. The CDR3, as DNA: TGCGCCAGCAGTTTTGACCCAGACTACTTACAAAACTACAATGAGCAGTTCTTC.

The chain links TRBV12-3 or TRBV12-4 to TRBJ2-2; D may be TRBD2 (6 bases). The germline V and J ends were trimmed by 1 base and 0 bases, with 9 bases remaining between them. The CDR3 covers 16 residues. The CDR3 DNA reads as TGTGCCAGCAGTTTAGTGGGGGACTCGAACACCGGGGAGCTGTTTTTT. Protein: CASSLVGDSNTGELFF.

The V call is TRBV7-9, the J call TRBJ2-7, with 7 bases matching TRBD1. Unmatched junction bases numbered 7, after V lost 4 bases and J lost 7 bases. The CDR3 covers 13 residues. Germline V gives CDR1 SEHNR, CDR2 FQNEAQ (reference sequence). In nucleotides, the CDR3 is TGTGCCAGCAGCTCACAGGGGTACGGGGAGCAGTACTTC. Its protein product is CASSSQGYGEQYF.

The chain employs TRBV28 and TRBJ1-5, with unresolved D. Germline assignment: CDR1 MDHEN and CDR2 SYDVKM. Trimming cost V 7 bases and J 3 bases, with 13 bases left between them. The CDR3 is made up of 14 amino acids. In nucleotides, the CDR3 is TGTGCCAGCATGAGAGGCGGTATCAATCAGCCCCAGCATTTT. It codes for CASMRGGINQPQHF. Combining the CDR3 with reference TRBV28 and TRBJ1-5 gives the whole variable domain DVKVTQSSRYLVKRTGEKVFLECVQDMDHENMFWYRQDPGLGLRLIYFSYDVKMKEKGDIPEGYSVSREKKERFSLILESASTNQTSMYLCASMRGGINQPQHFGDGTRLSIL.

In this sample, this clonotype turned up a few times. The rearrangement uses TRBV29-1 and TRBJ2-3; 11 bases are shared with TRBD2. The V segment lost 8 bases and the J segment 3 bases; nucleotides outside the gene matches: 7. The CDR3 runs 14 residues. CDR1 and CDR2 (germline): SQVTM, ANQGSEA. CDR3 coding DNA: TGCAGCCTTAGCGGGAGGGGCCCTACAGATACGCAGTATTTT. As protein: CSLSGRGPTDTQYF.

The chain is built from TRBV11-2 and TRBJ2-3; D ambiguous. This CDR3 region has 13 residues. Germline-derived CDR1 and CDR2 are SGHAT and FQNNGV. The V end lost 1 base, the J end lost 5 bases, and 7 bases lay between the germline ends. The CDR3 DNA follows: TGTGCCAGCAGCTTAGGAGCAGAAGATACGCAGTATTTT. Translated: CASSLGAEDTQYF.

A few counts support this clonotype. CDR3 DNA sequence: TGTGCCAGCAGCTTATCTGGGACAGAATACGAGCAGTACTTC. Translated, it gives CASSLSGTEYEQYF. The chain links TRBV7-2 to TRBJ2-7; the match to TRBD1 covers 7 bases. There are 14 residues in the CDR3. Trimming took 2 bases from V and 4 from J; bases not matched to a gene: 5. Germline lookup yields CDR1 SGHTA and CDR2 FQGNSA.

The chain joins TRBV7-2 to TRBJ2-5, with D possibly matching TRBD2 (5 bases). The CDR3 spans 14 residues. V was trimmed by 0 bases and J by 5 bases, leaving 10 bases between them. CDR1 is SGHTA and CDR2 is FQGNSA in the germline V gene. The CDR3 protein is CASSLAGSGETQYF. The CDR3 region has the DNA TGTGCCAGCAGCTTAGCCGGCTCGGGGGAGACCCAGTACTTC.

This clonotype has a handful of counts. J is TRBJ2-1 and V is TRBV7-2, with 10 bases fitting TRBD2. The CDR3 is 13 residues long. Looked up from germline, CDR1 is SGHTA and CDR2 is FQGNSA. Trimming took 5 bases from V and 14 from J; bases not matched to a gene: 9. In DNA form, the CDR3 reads TGTGCCAGCAGCCCCCCGGGGAGCGGGGGGGAGTTCTTC. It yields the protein CASSPPGSGGEFF. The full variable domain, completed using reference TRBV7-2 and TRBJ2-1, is GAGVSQSPSNKVTEKGKDVELRCDPISGHTALYWYRQSLGQGLEFLIYFQGNSAPDKSGLPSDRFSAERTGGSVSTLTIQRTQQEDSAVYLCASSPPGSGGEFFGPGTRLTVL.

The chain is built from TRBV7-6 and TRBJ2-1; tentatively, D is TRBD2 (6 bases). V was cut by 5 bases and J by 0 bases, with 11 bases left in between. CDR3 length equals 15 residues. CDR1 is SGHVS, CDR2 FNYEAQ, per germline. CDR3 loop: CASSNSGSSYNEQFF. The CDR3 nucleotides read TGTGCCAGCAGCAATAGCGGTAGCTCCTACAATGAGCAGTTCTTC. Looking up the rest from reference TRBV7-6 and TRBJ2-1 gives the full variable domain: GAGVSQSPRYKVTKRGQDVALRCDPISGHVSLYWYRQALGQGPEFLTYFNYEAQQDKSGLPNDRFSAERPEGSISTLTIQRTEQRDSAMYRCASSNSGSSYNEQFFGPGTRLTVL.

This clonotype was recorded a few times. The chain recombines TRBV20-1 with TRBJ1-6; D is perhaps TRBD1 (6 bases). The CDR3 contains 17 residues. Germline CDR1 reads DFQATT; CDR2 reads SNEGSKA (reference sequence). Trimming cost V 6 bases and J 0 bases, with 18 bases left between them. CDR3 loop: CSAVPGDPSSYNSPLHF. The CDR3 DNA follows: TGCAGTGCAGTACCAGGGGACCCCAGCTCCTATAATTCACCCCTCCACTTT.

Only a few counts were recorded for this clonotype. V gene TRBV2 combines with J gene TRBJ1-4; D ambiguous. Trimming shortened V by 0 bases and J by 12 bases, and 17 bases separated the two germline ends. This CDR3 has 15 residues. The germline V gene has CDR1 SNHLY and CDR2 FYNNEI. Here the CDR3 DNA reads TGTGCCAGCAGTGAAGCGCCCCCACAAGTTGATGAACTGTTTTTT. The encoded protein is CASSEAPPQVDELFF. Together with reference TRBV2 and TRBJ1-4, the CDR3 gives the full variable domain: EPEVTQTPSHQVTQMGQEVILRCVPISNHLYFYWYRQILGQKVEFLVSFYNNEISEKSEIFDDQFSVERPDGSNFTLKIRSTKLEDSAMYFCASSEAPPQVDELFFGSGTQLSVL.

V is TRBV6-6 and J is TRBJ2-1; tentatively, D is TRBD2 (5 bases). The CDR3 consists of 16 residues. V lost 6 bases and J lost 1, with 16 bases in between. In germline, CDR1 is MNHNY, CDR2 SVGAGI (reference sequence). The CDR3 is CASRPTTGWSYNEQFF. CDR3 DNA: TGTGCCAGCAGGCCCACCACGGGATGGTCCTACAATGAGCAGTTCTTC.

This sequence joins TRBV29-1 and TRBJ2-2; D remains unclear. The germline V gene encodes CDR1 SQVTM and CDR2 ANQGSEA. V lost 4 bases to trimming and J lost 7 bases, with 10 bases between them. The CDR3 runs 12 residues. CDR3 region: CSVAPQDGELFF. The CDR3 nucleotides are TGCAGCGTTGCCCCGCAGGACGGGGAGCTGTTTTTT.

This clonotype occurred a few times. CDR3 nucleotides: TGTGCCAGCACCCCGGGGGCGACAGGTACCTACGAGCAGTACTTC. Residues: CASTPGATGTYEQYF. The rearrangement uses TRBV12-3 or TRBV12-4 and TRBJ2-7; D may be TRBD1 or TRBD2 (6 bases each). The CDR3 has 15 residues. The germline V and J ends were trimmed by 7 bases and 2 bases, with 18 bases remaining between them.

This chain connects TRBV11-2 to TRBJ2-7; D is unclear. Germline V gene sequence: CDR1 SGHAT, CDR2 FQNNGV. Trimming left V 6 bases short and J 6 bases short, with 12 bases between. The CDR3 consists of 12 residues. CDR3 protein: CASSHEVGEQYF. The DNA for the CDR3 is TGTGCCAGCAGTCATGAGGTTGGCGAGCAGTACTTC.

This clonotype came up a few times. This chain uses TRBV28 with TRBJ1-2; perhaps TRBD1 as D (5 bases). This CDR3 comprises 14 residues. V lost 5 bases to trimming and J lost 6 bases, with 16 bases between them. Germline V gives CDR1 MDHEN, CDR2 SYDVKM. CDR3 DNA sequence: TGTGCCAGCAGTCCGAATGGCCAAGGGGATGGCTACACCTTC. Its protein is CASSPNGQGDGYTF.

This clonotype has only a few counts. The CDR3 DNA sequence: TGTGCCAGCAAGATGGGACAGGGTAACGATCAGCCCCAGCATTTT. Amino acid sequence: CASKMGQGNDQPQHF. The chain joins TRBV2 to TRBJ1-5; 9 nucleotides agree with TRBD1. After removal of 7 bases from V and 5 bases from J, the junction contained 9 bases not matched to a gene. Per the germline V gene, CDR1 is SNHLY and CDR2 is FYNNEI. CDR3 size: 15 residues.